This T cell receptor beta chain was observed in a study of blood T cell repertoires in COVID-19. This CDR3 has 14 residues. The germline V gene has CDR1 SGHRS and CDR2 YFSETQ. V shed 4 bases and J shed 0 bases, with 9 bases lying between them. The protocol was immunoSEQ multiplex PCR, while the TCRdb copy is restricted to in-frame clones and leaves out a portion. The sample yields 110,000 or so clones, 65% to 90% seen once. The specimen was peripheral blood. J is TRBJ2-3 and V is TRBV5-1; a possible D gene is TRBD1 (6 bases). The TCR sequence derives from a man aged 50-59 years with acute or convalescent COVID-19. Written as DNA, the CDR3 is TGCGCCAGCAGCGGCGGACAGAGCACAGATACGCAGTATTTT. Its protein is CASSGGQSTDTQYF.